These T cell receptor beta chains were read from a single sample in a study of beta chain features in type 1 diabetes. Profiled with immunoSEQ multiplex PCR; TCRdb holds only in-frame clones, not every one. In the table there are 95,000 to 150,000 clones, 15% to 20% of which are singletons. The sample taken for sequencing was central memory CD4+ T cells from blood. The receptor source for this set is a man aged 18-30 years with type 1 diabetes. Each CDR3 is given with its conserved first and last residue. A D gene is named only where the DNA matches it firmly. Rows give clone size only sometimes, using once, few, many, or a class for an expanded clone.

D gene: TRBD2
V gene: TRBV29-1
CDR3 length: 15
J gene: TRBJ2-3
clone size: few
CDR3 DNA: TGCAGCGTAGCCACTAGCGGGCGGAGCACAGATACGCAGTATTTT
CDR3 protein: CSVATSGRSTDTQYF

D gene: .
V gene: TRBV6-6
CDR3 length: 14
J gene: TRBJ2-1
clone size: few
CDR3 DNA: TGTGCCAGCAGCCCCTTCGCATCCTACAATGAGCAGTTCTTC
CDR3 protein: CASSPFASYNEQFF

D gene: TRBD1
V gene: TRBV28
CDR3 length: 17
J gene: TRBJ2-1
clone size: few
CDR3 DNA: TGTGCCAGCAGTTTCCGACTGGGACAGGGGAGCCACAATGAGCAGTTCTTC
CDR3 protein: CASSFRLGQGSHNEQFF

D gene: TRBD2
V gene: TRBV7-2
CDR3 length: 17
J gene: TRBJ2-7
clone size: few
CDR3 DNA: TGTGCCAGCAGCCCGCTGGGACTAGCGGAGGTCTCCTACGAGCAGTACTTC
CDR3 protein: CASSPLGLAEVSYEQYF

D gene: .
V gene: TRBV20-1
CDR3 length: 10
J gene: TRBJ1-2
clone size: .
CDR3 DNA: TGCAGTGTCAGGGATGGGGGCTACACCTTC
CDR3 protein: CSVRDGGYTF

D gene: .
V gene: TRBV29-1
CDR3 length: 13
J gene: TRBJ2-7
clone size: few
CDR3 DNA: TGCAGCGTTTGGGACTTAGAAAGATACGAGCAGTACTTC
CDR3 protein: CSVWDLERYEQYF

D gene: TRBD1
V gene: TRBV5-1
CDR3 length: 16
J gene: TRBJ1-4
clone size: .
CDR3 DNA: TGCGCCAGCGGACAGGGGCAGCGTACAACTAATGAAAAACTGTTTTTT
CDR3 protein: CASGQGQRTTNEKLFF

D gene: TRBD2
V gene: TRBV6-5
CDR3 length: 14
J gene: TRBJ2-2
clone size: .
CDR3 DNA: TGTGCCAGCAGTTACAGGCGGGAGACCGGGGAGCTGTTTTTT
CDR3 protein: CASSYRRETGELFF

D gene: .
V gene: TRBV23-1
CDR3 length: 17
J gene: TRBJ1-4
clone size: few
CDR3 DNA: TGCGCCAGCAGTCACCTCAAGGGGGTAGGGACTAATGAAAAACTGTTTTTT
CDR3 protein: CASSHLKGVGTNEKLFF

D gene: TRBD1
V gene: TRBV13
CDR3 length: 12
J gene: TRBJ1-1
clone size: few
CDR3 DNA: TGTGCCAGCAGACCCCAGGGGGCTGAAGCTTTCTTT
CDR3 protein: CASRPQGAEAFF

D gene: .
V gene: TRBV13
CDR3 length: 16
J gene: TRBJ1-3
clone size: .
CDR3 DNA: TGTGCCAGCAGCCTATCAACAGGGATGGCTGGAAACACCATATATTTT
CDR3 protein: CASSLSTGMAGNTIYF

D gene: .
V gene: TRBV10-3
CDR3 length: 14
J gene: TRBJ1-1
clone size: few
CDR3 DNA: TGTGCCATCAGTAGGGACGGTAAGAACACTGAAGCTTTCTTT
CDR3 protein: CAISRDGKNTEAFF

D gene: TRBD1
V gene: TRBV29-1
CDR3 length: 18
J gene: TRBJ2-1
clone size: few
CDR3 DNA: TGCAGCGTATCCCGGGACAGGGGGACGGGCGGGATTTACAATGAGCAGTTCTTC
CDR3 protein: CSVSRDRGTGGIYNEQFF

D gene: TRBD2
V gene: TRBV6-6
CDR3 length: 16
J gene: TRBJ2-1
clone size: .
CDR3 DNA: TGTGCCAGCAGTAAAGGGACTAGCGGGAGTGTAAATGAGCAGTTCTTC
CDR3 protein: CASSKGTSGSVNEQFF

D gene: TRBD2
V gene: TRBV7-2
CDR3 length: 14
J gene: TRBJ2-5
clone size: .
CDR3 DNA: TGTGCCAGCAGCTCAAGCGGGACCCTAGAGACCCAGTACTTC
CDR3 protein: CASSSSGTLETQYF

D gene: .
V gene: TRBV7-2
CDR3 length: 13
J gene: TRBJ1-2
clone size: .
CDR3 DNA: TGTGCCAGCAGCTTACACCCGGGGAACGGCTACACCTTC
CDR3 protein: CASSLHPGNGYTF

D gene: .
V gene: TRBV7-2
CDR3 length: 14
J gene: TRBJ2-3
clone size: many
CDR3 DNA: TGTGCCAGCAGCTTATGGGCCTTCACAGATACGCAGTATTTT
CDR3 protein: CASSLWAFTDTQYF

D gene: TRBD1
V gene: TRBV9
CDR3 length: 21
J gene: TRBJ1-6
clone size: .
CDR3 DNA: TGTGCCAGCAGCGTCCCTCCCGACAGGGCTCTATCTCGGGCCTATAATTCACCCCTCCACTTT
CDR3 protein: CASSVPPDRALSRAYNSPLHF

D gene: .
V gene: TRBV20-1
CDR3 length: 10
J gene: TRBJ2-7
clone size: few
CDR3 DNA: TGCAGTGCTTATGACTACGAGCAGTACTTC
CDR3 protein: CSAYDYEQYF

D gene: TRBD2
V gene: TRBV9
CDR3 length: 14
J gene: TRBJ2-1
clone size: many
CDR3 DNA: TGTGCCAGCAGCGTAGTGACTAGCAGCAATGAGCAGTTCTTC
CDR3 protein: CASSVVTSSNEQFF

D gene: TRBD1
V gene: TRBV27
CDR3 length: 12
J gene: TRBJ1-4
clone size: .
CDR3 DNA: TGTGCCAGCCGGGACAGTGGGGAAAAACTGTTTTTT
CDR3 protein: CASRDSGEKLFF

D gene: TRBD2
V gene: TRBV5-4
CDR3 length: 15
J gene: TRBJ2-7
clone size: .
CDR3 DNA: TGTGCCAGCAGCCCCGGGCTAGCGGGGCTGTACGAGCAGTACTTC
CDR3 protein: CASSPGLAGLYEQYF

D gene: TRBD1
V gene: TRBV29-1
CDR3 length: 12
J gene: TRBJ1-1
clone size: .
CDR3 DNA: TGCAGCGTTGGGGACAGCTACACTGAAGCTTTCTTT
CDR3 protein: CSVGDSYTEAFF

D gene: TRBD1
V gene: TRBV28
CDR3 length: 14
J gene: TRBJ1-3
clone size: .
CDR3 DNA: TGTGCCAGCAGCACACAGGGGGCCGGAAACACCATATATTTT
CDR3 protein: CASSTQGAGNTIYF

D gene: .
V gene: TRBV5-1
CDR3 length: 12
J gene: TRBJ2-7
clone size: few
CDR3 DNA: TGCGCCAGCAGCTTGGGAACCTACGAGCAGTACTTC
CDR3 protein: CASSLGTYEQYF

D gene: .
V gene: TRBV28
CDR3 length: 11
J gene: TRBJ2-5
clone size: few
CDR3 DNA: TGTGCCAGCAGCCTACAAGAGACCCAGTACTTC
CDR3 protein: CASSLQETQYF

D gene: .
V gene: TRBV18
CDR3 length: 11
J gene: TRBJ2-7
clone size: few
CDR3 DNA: TGTGCCAGCTCACAGGGGACCGAGCAGTACTTC
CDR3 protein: CASSQGTEQYF

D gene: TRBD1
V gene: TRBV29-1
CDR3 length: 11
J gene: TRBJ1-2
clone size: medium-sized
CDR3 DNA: TGCAGCGGGACAGGAGCCTATGGCTACACCTTC
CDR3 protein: CSGTGAYGYTF

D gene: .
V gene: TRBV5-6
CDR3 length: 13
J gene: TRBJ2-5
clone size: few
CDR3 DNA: TGTGCCAGCAGCTTGCACGCGGGGGAGACCCAGTACTTC
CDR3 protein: CASSLHAGETQYF

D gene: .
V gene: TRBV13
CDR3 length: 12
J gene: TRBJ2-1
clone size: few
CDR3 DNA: TGTGCCAGCAGCTTGGTCAATGGTGAGCAGTTCTTC
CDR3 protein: CASSLVNGEQFF

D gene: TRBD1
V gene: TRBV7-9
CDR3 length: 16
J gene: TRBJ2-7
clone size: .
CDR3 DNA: TGTGCCAGCAGCTTAGCGTTCCTCGCAGGGGGTGACGAGCAGTACTTC
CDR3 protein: CASSLAFLAGGDEQYF

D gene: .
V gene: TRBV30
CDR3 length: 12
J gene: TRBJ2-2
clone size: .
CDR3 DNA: TGTGCCCGCACAGGGAACACCGGGGAGCTGTTTTTT
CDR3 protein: CARTGNTGELFF

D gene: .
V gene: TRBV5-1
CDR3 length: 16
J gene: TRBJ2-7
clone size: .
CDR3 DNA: TGCGCCAGCAGCTCCAACGCCAACAGGGTTTCCTACGAGCAGTACTTC
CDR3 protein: CASSSNANRVSYEQYF

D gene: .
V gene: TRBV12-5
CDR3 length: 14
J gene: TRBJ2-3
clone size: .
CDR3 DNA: TGTGCTAGTGGTTTGTACGGGATCACAGATACGCAGTATTTT
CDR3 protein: CASGLYGITDTQYF

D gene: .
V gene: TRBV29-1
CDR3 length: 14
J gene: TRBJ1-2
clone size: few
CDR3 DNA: TGCAGCGTTGCAATCGGGGGGGTAGGCTATGGCTACACCTTC
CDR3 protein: CSVAIGGVGYGYTF

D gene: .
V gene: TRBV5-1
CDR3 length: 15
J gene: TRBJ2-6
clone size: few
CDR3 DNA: TGCGCCAGCAGCTTGGGCTCCTCTGGGGCCAACGTCCTGACTTTC
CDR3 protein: CASSLGSSGANVLTF

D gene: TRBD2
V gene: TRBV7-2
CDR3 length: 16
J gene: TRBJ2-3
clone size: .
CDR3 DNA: TGTGCCAGCAGCATAACTAGCGGGGGGGGTGGTGATACGCAGTATTTT
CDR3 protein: CASSITSGGGGDTQYF

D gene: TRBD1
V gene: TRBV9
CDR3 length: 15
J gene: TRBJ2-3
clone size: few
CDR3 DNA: TGTGCCAGCAGCGTAGGGCAGGGGGCAACAGATACGCAGTATTTT
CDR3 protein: CASSVGQGATDTQYF

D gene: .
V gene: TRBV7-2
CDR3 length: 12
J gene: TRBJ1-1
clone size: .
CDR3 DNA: TGTGCCAGCAGTTCTCCGAAGGTTGAAGCTTTCTTT
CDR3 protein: CASSSPKVEAFF

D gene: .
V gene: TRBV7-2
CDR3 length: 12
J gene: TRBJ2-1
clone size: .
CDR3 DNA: TGTGCCAGCAGCTTAGACTCCGGGAGACGGCTCTTC
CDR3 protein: CASSLDSGRRLF